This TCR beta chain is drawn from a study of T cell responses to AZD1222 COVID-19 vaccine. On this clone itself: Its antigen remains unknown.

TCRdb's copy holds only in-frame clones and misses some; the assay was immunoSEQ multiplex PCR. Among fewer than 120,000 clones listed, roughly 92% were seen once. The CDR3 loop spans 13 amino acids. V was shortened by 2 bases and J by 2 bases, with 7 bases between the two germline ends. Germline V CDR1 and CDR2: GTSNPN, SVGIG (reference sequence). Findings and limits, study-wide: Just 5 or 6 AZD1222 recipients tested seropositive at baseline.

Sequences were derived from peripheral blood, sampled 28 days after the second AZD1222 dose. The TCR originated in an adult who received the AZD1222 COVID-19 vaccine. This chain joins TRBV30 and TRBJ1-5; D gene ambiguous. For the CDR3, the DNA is TGTGCCTGGAGTTTTAGTGGCAATCAGCCCCAGCATTTT. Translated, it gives CAWSFSGNQPQHF.